This entry describes one T cell receptor (beta chain). CDR3 length: 16 residues. The germline V gene has CDR1 SGHVS and CDR2 FQNEAQ. The ends lost 5 bases at V and 4 bases at J; junction bases unmatched: 13. The data were taken from a study of cytotoxic CD8 clonotypes in ibrutinib-treated CLL. Profiled with immunoSEQ multiplex PCR; TCRdb holds only in-frame clones, not every one. The table shows about 300,000 clones, with roughly 76% occurring only once. The V call is TRBV7-8, the J call TRBJ2-7; TRBD2 agrees at 8 bases. This receptor was taken from a human donor with chronic lymphocytic leukemia. This sample comprised PBMCs, obtained at disease progression, from a patient treated with ibrutinib. The DNA of the CDR3 is TGTGCCAGCAGCCTGGGTGGCGGGGGGACCGGGTACGAGCAGTACTTC. It yields the protein CASSLGGGGTGYEQYF.